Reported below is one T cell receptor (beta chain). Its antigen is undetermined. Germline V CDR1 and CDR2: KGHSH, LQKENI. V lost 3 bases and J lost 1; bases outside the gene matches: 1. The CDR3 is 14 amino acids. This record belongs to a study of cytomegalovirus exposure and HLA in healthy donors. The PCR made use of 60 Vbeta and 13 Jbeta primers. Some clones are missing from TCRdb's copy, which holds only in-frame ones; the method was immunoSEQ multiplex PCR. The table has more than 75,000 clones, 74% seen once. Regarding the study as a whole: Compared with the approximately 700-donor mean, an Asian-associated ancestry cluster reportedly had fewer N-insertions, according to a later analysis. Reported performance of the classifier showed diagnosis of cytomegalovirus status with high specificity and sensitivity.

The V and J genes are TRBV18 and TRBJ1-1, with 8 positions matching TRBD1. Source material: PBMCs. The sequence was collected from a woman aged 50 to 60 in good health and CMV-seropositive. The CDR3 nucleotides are TGTGCCAGCTCACCTGGACAGGGGAACACTGAAGCTTTCTTT. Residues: CASSPGQGNTEAFF. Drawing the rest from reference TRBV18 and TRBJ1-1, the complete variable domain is NAGVMQNPRHLVRRRGQEARLRCSPMKGHSHVYWYRQLPEEGLKFMVYLQKENIIDESGMPKERFSAEFPKEGPSILRIQQVVRGDSAAYFCASSPGQGNTEAFFGQGTRLTVV.